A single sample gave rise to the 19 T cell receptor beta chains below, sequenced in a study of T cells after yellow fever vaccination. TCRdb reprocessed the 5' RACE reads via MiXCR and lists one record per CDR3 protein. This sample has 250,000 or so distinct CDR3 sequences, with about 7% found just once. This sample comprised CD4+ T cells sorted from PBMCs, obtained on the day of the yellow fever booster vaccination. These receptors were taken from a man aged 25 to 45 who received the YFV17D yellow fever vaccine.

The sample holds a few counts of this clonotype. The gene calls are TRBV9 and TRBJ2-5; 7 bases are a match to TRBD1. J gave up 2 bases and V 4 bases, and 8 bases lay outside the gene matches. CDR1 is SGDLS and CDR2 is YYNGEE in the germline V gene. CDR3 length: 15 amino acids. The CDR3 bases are TGTGCCAGCAGCAACGCGCCGGGACAGCAAGAGACCCAGTACTTC. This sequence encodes CASSNAPGQQETQYF.

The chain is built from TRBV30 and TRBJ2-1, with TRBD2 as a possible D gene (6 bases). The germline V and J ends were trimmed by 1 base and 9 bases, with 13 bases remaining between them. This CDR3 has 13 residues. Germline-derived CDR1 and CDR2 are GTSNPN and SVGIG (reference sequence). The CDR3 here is CAWSATSLGEQFF. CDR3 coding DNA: TGTGCCTGGAGTGCCACTAGCTTAGGTGAGCAGTTCTTC.

In DNA form, the CDR3 reads TGCAGCGTTGAAAACGGACAGGGAACCGGGGAGCTGTTTTTT. Translating gives CSVENGQGTGELFF. The genes are TRBV29-1 and TRBJ2-2, with 8 nucleotides matching TRBD1. The CDR3 is made up of 14 amino acids. V lost 2 bases and J lost 5; bases outside the gene matches: 4. The V gene's germline CDR1 is SQVTM and CDR2 ANQGSEA.

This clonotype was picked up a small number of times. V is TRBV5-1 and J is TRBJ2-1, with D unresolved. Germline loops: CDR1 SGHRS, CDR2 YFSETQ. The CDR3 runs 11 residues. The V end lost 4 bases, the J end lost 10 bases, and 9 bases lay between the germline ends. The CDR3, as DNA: TGCGCCAGCAGCGAGCTTCGGGAGCAGTTCTTC. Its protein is CASSELREQFF.

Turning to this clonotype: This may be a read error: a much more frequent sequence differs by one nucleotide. The CDR3, as DNA: TGCGCCAGCAGGCAACGGTTCAGTTCCTACGAGCAGTACTTC. Residues: CASRQRFSSYEQYF. The V call is TRBV4-3, the J call TRBJ2-7; D not certain. Germline V gene lookup returns CDR1 LGHNA and CDR2 YSLEER. The V end was cut by 6 bases, the J end by 1 base, with 13 bases between. The CDR3 has 14 amino acids.

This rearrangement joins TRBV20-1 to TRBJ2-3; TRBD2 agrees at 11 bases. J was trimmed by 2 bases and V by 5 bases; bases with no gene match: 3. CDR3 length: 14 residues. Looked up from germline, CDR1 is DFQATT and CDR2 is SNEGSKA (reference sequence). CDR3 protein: CSALSGRATDTQYF. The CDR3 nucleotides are TGCAGTGCTCTTAGCGGGAGGGCCACAGATACGCAGTATTTT.

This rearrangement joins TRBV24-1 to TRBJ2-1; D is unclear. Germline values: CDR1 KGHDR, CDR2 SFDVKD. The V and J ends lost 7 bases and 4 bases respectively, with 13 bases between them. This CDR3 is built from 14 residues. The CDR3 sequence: CATSEKDAYNEQFF. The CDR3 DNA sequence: TGTGCCACCAGCGAGAAAGATGCGTACAATGAGCAGTTCTTC.

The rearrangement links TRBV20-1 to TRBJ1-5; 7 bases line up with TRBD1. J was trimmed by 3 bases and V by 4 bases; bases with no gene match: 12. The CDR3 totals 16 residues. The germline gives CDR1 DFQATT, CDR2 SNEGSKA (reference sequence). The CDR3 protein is CSATNPTGWDNQPQHF. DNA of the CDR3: TGCAGTGCTACCAATCCGACAGGGTGGGACAATCAGCCCCAGCATTTT.

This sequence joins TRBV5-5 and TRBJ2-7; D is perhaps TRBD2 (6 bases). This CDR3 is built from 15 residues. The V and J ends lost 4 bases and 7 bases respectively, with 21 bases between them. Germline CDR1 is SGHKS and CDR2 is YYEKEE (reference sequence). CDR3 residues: CASSESPTGVYEQYF. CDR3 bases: TGTGCCAGCAGCGAGAGCCCGACGGGAGTCTATGAGCAGTACTTC.

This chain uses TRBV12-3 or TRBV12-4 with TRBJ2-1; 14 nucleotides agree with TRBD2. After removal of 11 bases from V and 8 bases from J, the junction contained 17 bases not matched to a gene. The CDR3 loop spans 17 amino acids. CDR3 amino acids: CAFSSPLTSGRVDEQFF. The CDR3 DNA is TGTGCCTTCAGTTCTCCCTTGACTAGCGGGAGGGTGGATGAGCAGTTCTTC.

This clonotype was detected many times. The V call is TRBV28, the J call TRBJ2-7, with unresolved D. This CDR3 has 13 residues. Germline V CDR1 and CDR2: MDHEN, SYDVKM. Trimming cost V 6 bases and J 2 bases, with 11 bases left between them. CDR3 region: CASRSGQAYEQYF. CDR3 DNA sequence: TGTGCCAGCAGGTCAGGTCAAGCCTACGAGCAGTACTTC.

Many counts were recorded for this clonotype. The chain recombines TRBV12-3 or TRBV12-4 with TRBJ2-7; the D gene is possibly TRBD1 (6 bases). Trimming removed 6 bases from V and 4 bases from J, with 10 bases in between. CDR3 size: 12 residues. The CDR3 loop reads CASSGQGYEQYF. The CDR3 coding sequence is TGTGCCAGCAGCGGTCAGGGGTACGAGCAGTACTTC.

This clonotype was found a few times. The CDR3 sequence is CASTQDRGGGANVLTF. The CDR3 DNA reads as TGTGCCAGCACCCAAGACAGGGGAGGTGGGGCCAACGTCCTGACTTTC. J is TRBJ2-6 and V is TRBV6-2 or TRBV6-3, with TRBD1 identical over 8 bases. This CDR3 is built from 16 residues. Germline CDR1 is MNHEY and CDR2 is SVGEGT. V gave up 7 bases and J gave up 3 bases; unmatched junction bases: 8.

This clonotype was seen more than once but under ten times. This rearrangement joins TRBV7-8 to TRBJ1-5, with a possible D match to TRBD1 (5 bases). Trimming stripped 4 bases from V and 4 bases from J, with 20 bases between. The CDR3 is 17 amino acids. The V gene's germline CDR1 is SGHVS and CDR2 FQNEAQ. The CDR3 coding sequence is TGTGCCAGCAGCTCCCCTGGCGGGACGCGAAGGAATCAGCCCCAGCATTTT. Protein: CASSSPGGTRRNQPQHF.

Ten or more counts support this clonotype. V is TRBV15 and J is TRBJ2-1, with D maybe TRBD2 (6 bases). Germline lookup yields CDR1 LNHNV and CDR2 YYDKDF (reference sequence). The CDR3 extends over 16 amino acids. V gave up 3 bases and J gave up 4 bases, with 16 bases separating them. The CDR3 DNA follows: TGTGCCACCAGCAGGGATACGACGGGAGATTACAATGAGCAGTTCTTC. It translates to CATSRDTTGDYNEQFF.

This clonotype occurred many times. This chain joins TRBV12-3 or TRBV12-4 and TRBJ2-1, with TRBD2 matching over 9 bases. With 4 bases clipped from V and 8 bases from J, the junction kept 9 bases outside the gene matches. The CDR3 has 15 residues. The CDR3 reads CASSSPGGRADEQFF. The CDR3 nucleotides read TGTGCCAGCAGTTCTCCCGGCGGGAGGGCCGATGAGCAGTTCTTC.

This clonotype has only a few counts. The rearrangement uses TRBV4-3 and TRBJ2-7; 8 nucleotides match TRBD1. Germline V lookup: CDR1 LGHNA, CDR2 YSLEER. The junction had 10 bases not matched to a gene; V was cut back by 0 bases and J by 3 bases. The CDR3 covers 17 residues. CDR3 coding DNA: TGCGCCAGCAGCCAAGATCCCCCAGGGGGCCGCTACTACGAGCAGTACTTC. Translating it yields CASSQDPPGGRYYEQYF.

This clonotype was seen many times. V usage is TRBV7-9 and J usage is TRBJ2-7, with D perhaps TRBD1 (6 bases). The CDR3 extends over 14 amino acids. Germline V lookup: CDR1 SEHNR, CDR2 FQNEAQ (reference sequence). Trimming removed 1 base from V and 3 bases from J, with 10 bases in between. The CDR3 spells CASSLGGHSYEQYF. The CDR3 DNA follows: TGTGCCAGCAGCTTAGGGGGACACAGCTACGAGCAGTACTTC.

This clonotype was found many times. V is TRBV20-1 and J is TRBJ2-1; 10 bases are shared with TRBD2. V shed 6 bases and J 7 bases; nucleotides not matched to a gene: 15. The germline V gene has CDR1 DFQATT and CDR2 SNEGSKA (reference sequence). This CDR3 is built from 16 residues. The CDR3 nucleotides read TGCAGTGCCGGGGGGCTAGCGGGAGTGTTAGTGAATGAGCAGTTCTTC. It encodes CSAGGLAGVLVNEQFF.